These 30 T cell receptor beta chains were sequenced from one sample in a study of shared clonotypes between healthy human individuals. Profiling relied on immunoSEQ multiplex PCR, and the TCRdb table lists in-frame clones only, not all of them. The sample carries about 1.9 million clones, roughly 95% recorded once. Naive CD8 populations comprised CD45RO-negative cells positively selected for CCR7, excluding terminally differentiated effector memory CD45RA+ cells. The sequenced material came from naive CD8+ T cells from PBMCs. The receptors come from a man between 18 and 29 years old in good health. Some clones in this sample may be carry-over from other donors' samples.

The V gene is TRBV29-1, the J gene TRBJ2-1, with D hard to call. The CDR3 runs to 12 residues. Germline V gene lookup returns CDR1 SQVTM and CDR2 ANQGSEA. Trimming took off 0 bases at V and 7 bases at J, with 7 bases between the two ends. The CDR3 loop reads CSVEDSRNEQFF. In DNA, the CDR3 is TGCAGCGTTGAAGATTCCCGGAATGAGCAGTTCTTC.

The chain joins TRBV11-2 to TRBJ2-5; a weak D match, TRBD2 (7 bases). The germline V gene encodes CDR1 SGHAT and CDR2 FQNNGV. This CDR3 has 14 residues. V lost 5 bases, J lost 4 bases, and 14 bases lay in between. CDR3 sequence (DNA): TGTGCCAGCAGCCTGGGAGGGGGTTCAGAGACCCAGTACTTC. It encodes CASSLGGGSETQYF.

This clone was counted a single time. J is TRBJ2-1 and V is TRBV6-5, with a tentative D call TRBD2 (5 bases). CDR1 MNHEY and CDR2 SVGAGI come from the germline V gene. V shed 3 bases and J shed 8 bases, with 8 bases lying between them. The CDR3 is 12 amino acids. The CDR3 sequence is CASSYNGDEQFF. CDR3 nucleotide sequence: TGTGCCAGCAGTTATAACGGGGATGAGCAGTTCTTC.

V gene TRBV6-6 combines with J gene TRBJ2-7; D may be TRBD2 (6 bases). V gave up 2 bases and J gave up 2 bases, with 13 bases separating them. CDR3 size: 15 residues. The germline V gene has CDR1 MNHNY and CDR2 SVGAGI (reference sequence). Here the CDR3 DNA reads TGTGCCAGCAGTTACGTAGGCGGGATGGCCTACGAGCAGTACTTC. It encodes CASSYVGGMAYEQYF.

The chain recombines TRBV5-1 with TRBJ2-7; 8 bases line up with TRBD1. Germline CDR1 reads SGHRS; CDR2 reads YFSETQ. The V and J ends lost 3 bases and 0 bases, in that order; junction bases with no gene match: 8. This CDR3 contains 16 residues. CDR3 bases: TGCGCCAGCAGCTGGACCCGGGACAGGAGCTCCTACGAGCAGTACTTC. Its translation: CASSWTRDRSSYEQYF.

The chain is built from TRBV15 and TRBJ1-2, with a tentative D call TRBD1 (6 bases). The CDR3 spans 18 residues. Germline CDR1 LNHNV, CDR2 YYDKDF (reference sequence). Trimming removed 5 bases from V and 1 base from J, with 23 bases in between. CDR3 protein: CATSGPLKTGTLNYGYTF. DNA of the CDR3: TGTGCCACCAGCGGACCACTAAAAACAGGGACCCTTAACTATGGCTACACCTTC.

In regard to this clone: The identical CDR3 is also encoded by other nucleotide sequences in the sample. The gene calls are TRBV7-9 and TRBJ2-7; D is undetermined. Per the germline V gene, CDR1 is SEHNR and CDR2 is FQNEAQ (reference sequence). Deletions cut 2 bases from V and 0 bases from J, with 8 bases between. CDR3 size: 14 residues. CDR3: CASSLSGSSYEQYF. The DNA for the CDR3 is TGTGCCAGCAGCTTATCCGGGTCCTCCTACGAGCAGTACTTC.

This clone appeared a single time. The V and J genes are TRBV28 and TRBJ2-7; the match to TRBD2 covers 14 bases. The CDR3 consists of 16 residues. The trim removed 2 bases at V and 4 bases at J, leaving 4 bases unmatched. Germline CDR1 MDHEN, CDR2 SYDVKM. CDR3: CASSLVGLAGAYEQYF. CDR3 DNA sequence: TGTGCCAGCAGTTTAGTGGGACTAGCGGGAGCGTACGAGCAGTACTTC.

A remark on this clone: This sample includes further DNA sequences coding for the same CDR3. This chain links TRBV19 with TRBJ2-7, with 9 bases lining up with TRBD2. The CDR3 covers 14 residues. V shed 3 bases and J 1 base; nucleotides not matched to a gene: 1. CDR1 is LNHDA, CDR2 SQIVND, per germline (reference sequence). Written as DNA, the CDR3 is TGTGCCAGTAGTATCGGACTAGCGTCCTACGAGCAGTACTTC. This sequence encodes CASSIGLASYEQYF.

The rearrangement links TRBV7-6 to TRBJ2-6, with D perhaps TRBD2 (5 bases). Between the trimmed V and J ends, which lost 5 bases and 4 bases, there was a span of 18 bases. The length of the CDR3 is 17 residues. The germline V gene encodes CDR1 SGHVS and CDR2 FNYEAQ. The chain's CDR3 is CASSPSTGKAGANVLTF. The CDR3 nucleotides read TGTGCCAGCAGCCCTTCTACGGGAAAAGCGGGGGCCAACGTCCTGACTTTC. Filled out from reference TRBV7-6 and TRBJ2-6, the complete variable domain reads GAGVSQSPRYKVTKRGQDVALRCDPISGHVSLYWYRQALGQGPEFLTYFNYEAQQDKSGLPNDRFSAERPEGSISTLTIQRTEQRDSAMYRCASSPSTGKAGANVLTFGAGSRLTVL.

The genes are TRBV28 and TRBJ2-7, with a possible D match to TRBD2 (6 bases). This CDR3 is 14 amino acids long. Germline CDR1 reads MDHEN; CDR2 reads SYDVKM. The CDR3 sequence: CACAHATGAYEQYF. In nucleotides, the CDR3 is TGTGCTTGCGCCCATGCGACGGGGGCCTACGAGCAGTACTTC.

This clone was seen a handful of times. The CDR3 region has the DNA TGTGCCAGCAGCTTAACGCCACTTGACACCATATATTTT. Its protein is CASSLTPLDTIYF. The J gene is TRBJ1-3, the V gene TRBV11-2; D unresolved. Germline V gene sequence: CDR1 SGHAT, CDR2 FQNNGV. This CDR3 region has 13 residues. Trimming took off 2 bases at V and 8 bases at J, with 10 bases between the two ends.

This chain connects TRBV11-2 to TRBJ2-2; possibly TRBD1 for D (6 bases). The V and J ends lost 6 bases and 1 base respectively, with 15 bases between them. Germline V gene data show CDR1 as SGHAT and CDR2 as FQNNGV. This CDR3 contains 16 residues. The CDR3: CASRPPGHLNTGELFF. As DNA, the CDR3 is TGTGCCAGCAGACCCCCGGGACATCTGAACACCGGGGAGCTGTTTTTT.

The chain employs TRBV28 and TRBJ1-4; possibly TRBD1 for D (5 bases). This CDR3 spans 12 amino acids. In germline, CDR1 is MDHEN, CDR2 SYDVKM. V shed 6 bases and J shed 8 bases, with 10 bases lying between them. The CDR3 loop reads CASRRRGEKLFF. The CDR3 DNA reads as TGTGCCAGCAGACGTCGGGGGGAAAAACTGTTTTTT.

In the case of this clone: This specimen includes other DNA sequences encoding the same CDR3. The V gene is TRBV27, the J gene TRBJ2-5; 7 positions agree with TRBD2. Germline V gene lookup returns CDR1 MNHEY and CDR2 SMNVEV (reference sequence). CDR3 length: 13 amino acids. V was clipped by 3 bases and J by 5 bases; unmatched bases: 3. The CDR3, as DNA: TGTGCCAGCAGTTTGCGGGGAGGGGAGACCCAGTACTTC. Amino acid sequence: CASSLRGGETQYF.

This clone was recorded once. The rearrangement uses TRBV29-1 and TRBJ2-3; D call uncertain. Germline CDR1 and CDR2: SQVTM and ANQGSEA. V dropped 6 bases and J dropped 3 bases, with 16 bases sitting between them. The CDR3 covers 14 residues. CDR3 amino acids: CSVSRADVTDTQYF. Here the CDR3 DNA reads TGCAGCGTATCCCGGGCGGATGTAACAGATACGCAGTATTTT.

The chain recombines TRBV29-1 with TRBJ1-1; D remains unclear. The CDR3 extends over 11 amino acids. V gave up 6 bases and J gave up 4 bases, with 9 bases separating them. Germline V gene sequence: CDR1 SQVTM, CDR2 ANQGSEA. CDR3 loop: CSVEAGTEAFF. CDR3 DNA: TGCAGCGTAGAGGCCGGCACTGAAGCTTTCTTT.

The chain joins TRBV28 to TRBJ2-1; TRBD2 matches 11 bases. The J segment lost 7 bases and the V segment lost 3 bases, leaving 11 bases of the junction unmatched. The CDR3 consists of 17 residues. Looked up from germline, CDR1 is MDHEN and CDR2 is SYDVKM. The CDR3 DNA is TGTGCCAGCAGTTTTCGACTAGCGGGAAAGAGTCGGAATGAGCAGTTCTTC. Its protein product is CASSFRLAGKSRNEQFF.

This clone is a singleton in its sample. The chain uses TRBV4-3 and TRBJ2-5; D is unresolved. The V end lost 1 base, the J end lost 6 bases, and 12 bases lay between the germline ends. Germline lookup yields CDR1 LGHNA and CDR2 YSLEER. The CDR3 length is 14 residues. CDR3 DNA: TGCGCCAGCAGCCAAGTCCGAGGCGTAAAGACCCAGTACTTC. Translated: CASSQVRGVKTQYF.

The chain combines TRBV7-9 with TRBJ2-2, with D perhaps matching TRBD1 (6 bases). The germline V gene encodes CDR1 SEHNR and CDR2 FQNEAQ (reference sequence). V was pared by 5 bases and J by 6 bases, with 22 bases between. The CDR3 sequence is 17 residues long. The DNA for the CDR3 is TGTGCCAGCAGCCCACCCCTCGCGCAGGGGCCCGCCGGGGAGCTGTTTTTT. Translated, it gives CASSPPLAQGPAGELFF.

V usage is TRBV5-1 and J usage is TRBJ1-2; no clear D. The CDR3 runs 13 residues. Germline V lookup: CDR1 SGHRS, CDR2 YFSETQ. V was cut by 0 bases and J by 4 bases, with 7 bases left in between. In nucleotides, the CDR3 is TGCGCCAGCAGCTTGGCTCGCTCCTATGGCTACACCTTC. Translating gives CASSLARSYGYTF.

A single count supports this clone. V and J are TRBV19 and TRBJ2-1, with TRBD2 matching over 10 bases. With V trimmed by 5 bases and J by 7 bases, 11 bases remained unmatched. This CDR3 spans 16 amino acids. Germline V lookup: CDR1 LNHDA, CDR2 SQIVND (reference sequence). In nucleotides, the CDR3 is TGTGCCAGTAGTCCCCAGCGGGAGGGCCTTGAGAATGAGCAGTTCTTC. This encodes CASSPQREGLENEQFF. Filled out from reference TRBV19 and TRBJ2-1, the complete variable domain reads DGGITQSPKYLFRKEGQNVTLSCEQNLNHDAMYWYRQDPGQGLRLIYYSQIVNDFQKGDIAEGYSVSREKKESFPLTVTSAQKNPTAFYLCASSPQREGLENEQFFGPGTRLTVL.

V usage is TRBV11-2 and J usage is TRBJ2-3; TRBD1 matches 7 bases. V gave up 5 bases and J gave up 0 bases; unmatched junction bases: 5. Germline CDR1 and CDR2: SGHAT and FQNNGV. The CDR3 covers 15 residues. CDR3 sequence: CASSPLTGSTDTQYF. The CDR3 DNA sequence: TGTGCCAGCAGCCCCCTGACAGGGAGCACAGATACGCAGTATTTT.

The rearrangement uses TRBV7-9 and TRBJ1-2; TRBD1 might be the D (6 bases). Germline assignment: CDR1 SEHNR and CDR2 FQNEAQ (reference sequence). Trimming took off 5 bases at V and 5 bases at J, with 18 bases between the two ends. This CDR3 has 15 residues. CDR3 sequence reads: CASSPIGDTLYGYTF. The CDR3 region has the DNA TGTGCCAGCAGCCCCATAGGGGACACCCTATATGGCTACACCTTC.

This rearrangement joins TRBV7-9 to TRBJ2-7; weak D call: TRBD2 (6 bases). Trimming removed 5 bases from V and 5 bases from J, with 22 bases in between. Germline V lookup: CDR1 SEHNR, CDR2 FQNEAQ (reference sequence). CDR3 size: 16 residues. CDR3: CASSPPASGVRDEQYF. The DNA of the CDR3 is TGTGCCAGCAGCCCACCGGCCTCGGGAGTTAGGGACGAGCAGTACTTC.

The V and J genes are TRBV11-1 and TRBJ2-6; D remains unclear. This CDR3 is built from 16 residues. Germline values: CDR1 SGHAT, CDR2 FQDESV (reference sequence). V was pared by 3 bases and J by 0 bases, with 9 bases between. The CDR3 protein is CASSFSEASGANVLTF. The CDR3 DNA follows: TGTGCCAGCAGCTTTTCTGAGGCCTCTGGGGCCAACGTCCTGACTTTC.

The chain recombines TRBV4-1 with TRBJ2-5; either TRBD1 or TRBD2 may fit D (5 bases each). The tail of the sequence fits TRBJ2-7 better, so the J call may be wrong. CDR3 size: 14 residues. Germline V gene data show CDR1 as MGHRA and CDR2 as YSYEKL. CDR3 coding DNA: TGCGCCAGCAGCCAAGCGACCGGGGCCAACGAGCAGTACTTC. Its protein product is CASSQATGANEQYF.

This sequence joins TRBV5-6 and TRBJ2-1; TRBD1 matches at 8 bases. The V gene's germline CDR1 is SGHDT and CDR2 YYEEEE. CDR3 length equals 12 residues. The J segment lost 6 bases and the V segment lost 7 bases, leaving 3 bases of the junction unmatched. The CDR3 sequence: CASGQGANEQFF. The DNA of the CDR3 is TGTGCCAGCGGCCAGGGGGCCAATGAGCAGTTCTTC.

The CDR3 loop is CASSPDRWGEKLFF. The CDR3 DNA reads as TGTGCCAGCAGCCCAGACAGGTGGGGTGAAAAACTGTTTTTT. The chain joins TRBV7-9 to TRBJ1-4, with a weak D call TRBD1 (6 bases). The CDR3 is made up of 14 amino acids. Germline loops: CDR1 SEHNR, CDR2 FQNEAQ (reference sequence). Trimming removed 5 bases from V and 7 bases from J, with 14 bases in between.

CDR3 coding DNA: TGCGCCAGCAGCTTCTCAGGGGACTCCTACGAGCAGTACTTC. This encodes CASSFSGDSYEQYF. The chain links TRBV5-1 to TRBJ2-7, with a tentative D call TRBD1 (6 bases). Looked up from germline, CDR1 is SGHRS and CDR2 is YFSETQ. The CDR3 spans 14 residues. The V end was cut by 2 bases, the J end by 0 bases, with 9 bases between.